This T cell receptor (beta chain) emerged from a study of cytomegalovirus exposure and HLA in healthy donors. Using immunoSEQ multiplex PCR, the repertoire was profiled, and TCRdb retains in-frame clones only, with some absent. The sample gives about 56,000 clones, 89% of which show up once; 15% is in the top ten. Germline CDR1 is MGHRA and CDR2 is YSYEKL. The CDR3 extends over 15 amino acids. The V gene lost 0 bases and the J gene lost 4 bases, with 12 bases spanning the gap. The receptor's source is a woman aged 18-35 years in good health and CMV-seronegative. Sequences were obtained from PBMCs. The rearrangement joins TRBV4-1 to TRBJ1-2, with D possibly being TRBD1 (6 bases). The CDR3 reads CASSQDDKGVYGYTF. DNA of the CDR3: TGCGCCAGCAGCCAAGATGACAAGGGGGTCTATGGCTACACCTTC.